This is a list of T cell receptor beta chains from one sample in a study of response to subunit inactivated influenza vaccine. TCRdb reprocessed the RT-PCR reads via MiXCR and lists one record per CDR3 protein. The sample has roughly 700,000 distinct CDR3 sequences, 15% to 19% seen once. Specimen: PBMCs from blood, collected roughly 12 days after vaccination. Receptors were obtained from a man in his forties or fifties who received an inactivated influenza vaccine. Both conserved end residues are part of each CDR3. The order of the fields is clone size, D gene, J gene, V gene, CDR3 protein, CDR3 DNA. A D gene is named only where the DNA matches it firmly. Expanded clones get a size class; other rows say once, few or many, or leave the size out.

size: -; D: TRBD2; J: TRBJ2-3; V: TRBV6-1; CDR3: CASSRGLLAGGGDTQYF; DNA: TGTGCCAGCAGCCGCGGGCTACTAGCGGGAGGGGGGGATACGCAGTATTTT
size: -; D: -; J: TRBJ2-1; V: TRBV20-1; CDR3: CSAKGNEQFF; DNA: TGCAGTGCTAAGGGCAATGAGCAGTTCTTC
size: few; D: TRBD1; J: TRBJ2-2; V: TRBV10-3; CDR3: CAISTTGEWTGELFF; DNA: TGTGCCATCAGTACAACAGGGGAGTGGACCGGGGAGCTGTTTTTT
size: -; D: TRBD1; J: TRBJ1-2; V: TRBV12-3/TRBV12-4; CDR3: CASSRTGGYGYTF; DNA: TGTGCCAGCAGTCGGACAGGGGGCTATGGCTACACCTTC
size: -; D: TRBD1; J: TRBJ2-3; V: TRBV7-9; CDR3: CASSLTGGVSDTQYF; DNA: TGTGCCAGCAGCCTGACAGGGGGTGTCTCAGATACGCAGTATTTT
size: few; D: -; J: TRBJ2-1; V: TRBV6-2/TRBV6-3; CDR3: CASSFLSGEQFF; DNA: TGTGCCAGCAGTTTCCTTAGCGGCGAGCAGTTCTTC
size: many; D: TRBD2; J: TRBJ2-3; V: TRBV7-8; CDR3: CASSFQAGGGTDTQYF; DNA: TGTGCCAGCAGCTTCCAAGCGGGAGGCGGCACAGATACGCAGTATTTT
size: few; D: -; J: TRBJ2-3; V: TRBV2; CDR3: CASKEGSSTDTQYF; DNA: TGTGCCAGCAAGGAGGGGTCTAGCACAGATACGCAGTATTTT
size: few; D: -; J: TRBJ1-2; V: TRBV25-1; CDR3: CASSPTRGSYTF; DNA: TGTGCCAGCAGTCCAACCCGGGGTAGCTACACCTTC
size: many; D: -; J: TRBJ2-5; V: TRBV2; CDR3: CASSLARYQETQYF; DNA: TGTGCCAGCAGTCTAGCGAGATACCAAGAGACCCAGTACTTC